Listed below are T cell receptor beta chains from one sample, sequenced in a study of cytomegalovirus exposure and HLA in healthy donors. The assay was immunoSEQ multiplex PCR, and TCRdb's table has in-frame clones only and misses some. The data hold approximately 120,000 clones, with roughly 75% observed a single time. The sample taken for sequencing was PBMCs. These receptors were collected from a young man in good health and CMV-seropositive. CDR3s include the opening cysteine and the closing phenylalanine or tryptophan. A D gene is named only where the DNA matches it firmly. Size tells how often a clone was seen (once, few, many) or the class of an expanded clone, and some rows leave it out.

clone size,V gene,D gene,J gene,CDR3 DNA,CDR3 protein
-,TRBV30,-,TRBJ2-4,TGTGCCTGGGGGAGGAGATTCGGCAAAAACATTCAGTACTTC,CAWGRRFGKNIQYF
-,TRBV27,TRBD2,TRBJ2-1,TGTGCCAGCAGTTATATAGCGGGAGGGCCGAATGAGCAGTTCTTC,CASSYIAGGPNEQFF
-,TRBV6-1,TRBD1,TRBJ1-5,TGTGCCAGCAGTGAAGGACAGGGTGTAAAGCCCCAGCATTTT,CASSEGQGVKPQHF
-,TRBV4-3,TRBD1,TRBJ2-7,TGCGCCAGCAGCCAAGATCTTTCGGCAGGGGGTTCCTACGAGCAGTACTTC,CASSQDLSAGGSYEQYF
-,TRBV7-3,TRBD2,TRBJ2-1,TGTGCCAGCAGCCACCAACCATCATTCTCCGCCGGGACTAGTAACAATGAGCAGTTCTTC,CASSHQPSFSAGTSNNEQFF
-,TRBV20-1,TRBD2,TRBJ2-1,TGCAGTAGCGGGGACTACAATGAGCAGTTCTTC,CSSGDYNEQFF
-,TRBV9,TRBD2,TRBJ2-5,TGTGCCAGCAGCGTAGCCCCCATGGGGGAGGGAGAGACCCAGTACTTC,CASSVAPMGEGETQYF
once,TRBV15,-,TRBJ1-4,TGTGCCACCAGCACCCTGGGGGGGCCTCCTAATGAAAAACTGTTTTTT,CATSTLGGPPNEKLFF
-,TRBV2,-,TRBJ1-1,TGTGCCGGAGATCCGGGCACTGAAGCTTTCTTT,CAGDPGTEAFF
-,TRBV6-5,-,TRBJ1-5,TGTGCCAGCAGTTACTCTGAGGTTTCTCAGCCCCAGCATTTT,CASSYSEVSQPQHF
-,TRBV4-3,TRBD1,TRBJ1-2,TGCGCCAGCAGCCCGTTGACAGGGGGTAACTATGGCTACACCTTC,CASSPLTGGNYGYTF
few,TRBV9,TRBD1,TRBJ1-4,TGTGCCAGCAGCGCAAGACAGGGTTTTGGGGAAAAACTGTTTTTT,CASSARQGFGEKLFF
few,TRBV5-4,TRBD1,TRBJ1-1,TGTGCCAGCGGGACAGGGGGCCTTGGGAACACTGAAGCTTTCTTT,CASGTGGLGNTEAFF
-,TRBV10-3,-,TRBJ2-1,TGTGCCATCAGTGTTCGGTTCGACAGTTTCAATGAGCAGTTCTTC,CAISVRFDSFNEQFF
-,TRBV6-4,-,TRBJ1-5,TGTGCCAGCAGTGACGCTCAGGACAGACCTTATAGCAATCAGCCCCAGCATTTT,CASSDAQDRPYSNQPQHF
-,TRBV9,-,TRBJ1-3,TGTGCCAGCAGCGTAGGAGGAGTCTCTGGAAACACCATATATTTT,CASSVGGVSGNTIYF